This T cell receptor beta chain originates from a study of spatial heterogeneity in lung cancer. Background on the study: Detected sequences consistently included more beta-chain ones than alpha-chain ones.

There are many counts of this clonotype. This CDR3 is built from 14 residues. Germline V gene data show CDR1 as SGHVS and CDR2 as FQNEAQ. V gave up 4 bases and J gave up 11 bases; unmatched junction bases: 7. From the 5' RACE reads, TCRdb called clonotypes with MiXCR, one entry per CDR3 protein. Of roughly 8,000 distinct CDR3 sequences in the sample, roughly 8% were seen once. Time point denoted: sample taken at primary tumor resection. From tumor, nontumor lung or frozen PBMC, whole RNA was taken unsorted for sequencing. The sample was PBMCs, taken at surgery. The genes are TRBV7-8 and TRBJ2-3, with 12 nucleotides matching TRBD2. The TCR originated in a female donor with early-stage non-small cell lung cancer. The CDR3 spells CASSSTQLAGGQYF. CDR3 coding DNA: TGTGCCAGCAGCTCCACCCAACTAGCGGGGGGGCAGTATTTT.